These 21 T cell receptor beta chains were sequenced from one sample in a study of cytomegalovirus exposure and HLA in healthy donors. This PCR relied on a set of 60 Vbeta primers and 13 Jbeta primers. Only in-frame clones appear in the TCRdb table, and some are missing; sequencing was by immunoSEQ multiplex PCR. The sample includes about 90,000 clones, roughly 79% of them seen just once. Sample: PBMCs. Receptors originate from a man aged 30-40 years in good health and CMV-seronegative.

This chain links TRBV29-1 with TRBJ1-1; 7 bases are a match to TRBD1. There are 15 residues in the CDR3. CDR1 and CDR2 from the germline V gene are SQVTM and ANQGSEA. Trimming cost V 3 bases and J 0 bases; bases outside gene matches: 7. CDR3 protein: CSVDRGRAMNTEAFF. The CDR3 bases are TGCAGCGTTGATAGGGGGCGGGCAATGAACACTGAAGCTTTCTTT.

J is TRBJ1-5 and V is TRBV28; the match to TRBD1 covers 11 bases. J gave up 7 bases and V 4 bases, and 9 bases lay outside the gene matches. The germline gives CDR1 MDHEN, CDR2 SYDVKM. The CDR3 spans 16 residues. This CDR3 reads CASSSGTGGLFQPQHF. CDR3 in DNA: TGTGCCAGCAGTTCCGGGACAGGGGGTTTGTTCCAGCCCCAGCATTTT.

This clone was observed a handful of times. This chain links TRBV6-5 with TRBJ1-1; D perhaps matches TRBD1 (6 bases). V was clipped by 6 bases and J by 4 bases, with 18 bases between them. CDR1 is MNHEY and CDR2 is SVGAGI in the germline V gene. The CDR3 runs to 15 residues. CDR3 sequence reads: CASSSQSTGFTEAFF. The CDR3 DNA follows: TGTGCCAGCAGCTCTCAGAGTACAGGGTTCACTGAAGCTTTCTTT.

The rearrangement links TRBV6-5 to TRBJ1-1; D might be TRBD1 (6 bases). The CDR3 spans 15 residues. Trimming shortened V by 3 bases and J by 0 bases, and 11 bases separated the two germline ends. The germline V gene encodes CDR1 MNHEY and CDR2 SVGAGI. The CDR3 region is CASSYQDSLNTEAFF. CDR3 coding DNA: TGTGCCAGCAGTTATCAGGACAGCCTGAACACTGAAGCTTTCTTT.

Note on this clone: Sequence at one end of the junction differs from germline and may be a read error. The J gene is TRBJ1-1, the V gene TRBV7-9; 8 bases agree with TRBD1. The germline V gene has CDR1 SEHNR and CDR2 FQNEAQ (reference sequence). CDR3 length equals 19 residues. The CDR3 loop reads CSSSLVLRTGNFMDTEAFF. CDR3 DNA sequence: TGTTCCAGCAGCTTAGTCCTTCGGACAGGGAATTTTATGGACACTGAAGCTTTCTTT.

The CDR3 region has the DNA TGTGCCAGCAGCTTAGGAGACTATGGCTACACCTTC. Translated, it gives CASSLGDYGYTF. The J gene is TRBJ1-2, the V gene TRBV5-5; D uncertain. Germline loops: CDR1 SGHKS, CDR2 YYEKEE (reference sequence). Trimming removed 2 bases from V and 3 bases from J, with 5 bases in between. This CDR3 contains 12 residues.

J is TRBJ1-1 and V is TRBV27, with D tentatively TRBD1 (5 bases). Between the trimmed V and J ends, which lost 0 bases and 1 base, there was a span of 9 bases. This CDR3 has 15 amino acids. In germline, CDR1 is MNHEY, CDR2 SMNVEV (reference sequence). The CDR3 loop is CASSLSSGKNTEAFF. The CDR3 DNA is TGTGCCAGCAGTTTATCATCAGGGAAGAACACTGAAGCTTTCTTT.

V usage is TRBV6-5 and J usage is TRBJ2-4; possibly TRBD2 for D (6 bases). Trimming left V 6 bases short and J 11 bases short, with 20 bases between. CDR1 is MNHEY and CDR2 is SVGAGI in the germline V gene. This CDR3 is built from 14 residues. This CDR3 reads CASSSSEEGILQYF. In nucleotides, the CDR3 is TGTGCCAGCAGCTCTAGCGAGGAGGGGATTCTTCAGTACTTC.

In its sample, this clone was seen once. The CDR3: CASSHRPGQGSGNTIYF. DNA for the CDR3: TGCGCCAGCAGCCACCGACCGGGACAGGGAAGCGGAAACACCATATATTTT. The V call is TRBV4-3, the J call TRBJ1-3; TRBD1 agrees at 9 bases. V shed 3 bases, J shed 4 bases, and the junction held 10 bases outside the gene matches. The CDR3 is 17 amino acids. CDR1 LGHNA and CDR2 YSLEER come from the germline V gene.

The genes are TRBV19 and TRBJ2-1, with TRBD2 identical over 9 bases. This CDR3 is 15 amino acids long. The germline V gene has CDR1 LNHDA and CDR2 SQIVND (reference sequence). Trimming took 1 base from V and 4 from J; bases not matched to a gene: 2. The CDR3 region is CASSIGGREYNEQFF. The DNA of the CDR3 is TGTGCCAGTAGTATAGGCGGGAGGGAATACAATGAGCAGTTCTTC.

The gene calls are TRBV19 and TRBJ1-2, with 7 bases matching TRBD1. The CDR3 runs to 12 residues. The germline CDR1 and CDR2 sequences are LNHDA and SQIVND (reference sequence). The CDR3 region is CAIGGTVYGYTF. The CDR3 DNA reads TGTGCGATTGGCGGGACAGTCTATGGCTACACCTTC. The full variable domain, completed using reference TRBV19 and TRBJ1-2, is DGGITQSPKYLFRKEGQNVTLSCEQNLNHDAMYWYRQDPGQGLRLIYYSQIVNDFQKGDIAEGYSVSREKKESFPLTVTSAQKNPTAFYLCAIGGTVYGYTFGSGTRLTVV.

The rearrangement uses TRBV9 and TRBJ2-7; tentative D call: TRBD2 (6 bases). This CDR3 has 18 residues. The V and J ends lost 4 bases and 2 bases respectively, with 25 bases between them. Germline CDR1 is SGDLS and CDR2 is YYNGEE. The CDR3 DNA sequence: TGTGCCAGCAGCTCGCATCCAACAGGCACCGCGGGAACCTACGAGCAGTACTTC. This gives the protein CASSSHPTGTAGTYEQYF.

The chain employs TRBV5-4 and TRBJ1-2, with 10 bases fitting TRBD1. V shed 4 bases, J shed 8 bases, and the junction held 2 bases outside the gene matches. This CDR3 is 12 amino acids long. Germline lookup yields CDR1 SGHNT and CDR2 YYREEE (reference sequence). The CDR3 loop reads CASSMTGGGYTF. The CDR3 DNA reads TGTGCCAGCAGCATGACAGGGGGCGGCTACACCTTC.

This clone came up a few times. The chain carries TRBV5-1 and TRBJ2-7, with a tentative D call TRBD2 (5 bases). CDR1 and CDR2 from the germline V gene are SGHRS and YFSETQ. V lost 2 bases to trimming and J lost 2 bases, with 14 bases between them. This CDR3 is 15 amino acids long. CDR3 in DNA: TGCGCCAGCAGCTTTCGCCCCCGGGAAACCTACGAGCAGTACTTC. It yields the protein CASSFRPRETYEQYF.

This clone appeared a few times. The chain employs TRBV4-2 and TRBJ1-1, with TRBD1 as a possible D gene (5 bases). Germline assignment: CDR1 LGHNA and CDR2 YNFKEQ. CDR3 length equals 16 residues. Trimming took 0 bases from V and 3 from J, leaving 14 bases between them. CDR3 protein: CASSQDLPARDTEAFF. The CDR3 DNA follows: TGTGCCAGCAGCCAAGATCTCCCCGCCAGGGACACTGAAGCTTTCTTT.

The rearrangement joins TRBV7-8 to TRBJ1-1; D is unclear. The ends were cut back, 3 bases at V and 4 bases at J, with 9 bases in the middle. Germline V lookup: CDR1 SGHVS, CDR2 FQNEAQ. The length of the CDR3 is 13 residues. In nucleotides, the CDR3 is TGTGCCAGCAGCTTGCAGCCGGGCACTGAAGCTTTCTTT. Amino acid sequence: CASSLQPGTEAFF.

This rearrangement joins TRBV7-2 to TRBJ1-6; 9 bases agree with TRBD1. Losses at the gene ends were 4 bases for V and 10 bases for J; bases not matched to a gene: 5. The CDR3 is 14 amino acids. Germline CDR1 is SGHTA and CDR2 is FQGNSA. The CDR3 reads CASSWDREGSPLHF. Here the CDR3 DNA reads TGTGCCAGCAGCTGGGACAGGGAGGGCTCACCCCTCCACTTT. The variable domain in full, completed from reference TRBV7-2 and TRBJ1-6, reads GAGVSQSPSNKVTEKGKDVELRCDPISGHTALYWYRQSLGQGLEFLIYFQGNSAPDKSGLPSDRFSAERTGGSVSTLTIQRTQQEDSAVYLCASSWDREGSPLHFGNGTRLTVT.

The rearrangement joins TRBV6-6 to TRBJ2-1; D might be TRBD2 (6 bases). Trimming cost V 6 bases and J 3 bases, with 18 bases left between them. The CDR3 loop spans 16 amino acids. In germline, CDR1 is MNHNY, CDR2 SVGAGI (reference sequence). CDR3 residues: CASRLGASAFYNEQFF. CDR3 nucleotide sequence: TGTGCCAGCAGGCTAGGGGCTAGCGCCTTCTACAATGAGCAGTTCTTC.

This chain joins TRBV28 and TRBJ2-1, with 8 nucleotides matching TRBD2. The CDR3 has 18 residues. V lost 7 bases and J lost 4; bases outside the gene matches: 18. The germline gives CDR1 MDHEN, CDR2 SYDVKM. The CDR3 DNA follows: TGTGCCAGCACCGAGGGGGGGACGGGAGGGAAGGATTACAATGAGCAGTTCTTC. Translating gives CASTEGGTGGKDYNEQFF.

The DNA for the CDR3 is TGTGCCAGCAGTTCCCCTCTGGGGGCCGAGACCCAGTACTTC. This encodes CASSSPLGAETQYF. The chain joins TRBV6-5 to TRBJ2-5, with D perhaps matching TRBD1 (6 bases). This CDR3 has 14 residues. Trimming cost V 4 bases and J 5 bases, with 14 bases left between them. The germline V gene has CDR1 MNHEY and CDR2 SVGAGI.

This rearrangement joins TRBV29-1 to TRBJ1-1; D remains unclear. The germline CDR1 and CDR2 sequences are SQVTM and ANQGSEA. The length of the CDR3 is 15 residues. V was cut by 7 bases and J by 3 bases, with 21 bases left in between. As DNA, the CDR3 is TGCAGCGCCCTGCCCCCCCGTATGAGGGACACTGAAGCTTTCTTT. This encodes CSALPPRMRDTEAFF. Filled out from reference TRBV29-1 and TRBJ1-1, the complete variable domain reads SAVISQKPSRDICQRGTSLTIQCQVDSQVTMMFWYRQQPGQSLTLIATANQGSEATYESGFVIDKFPISRPNLTFSTLTVSNMSPEDSSIYLCSALPPRMRDTEAFFGQGTRLTVV.